Described below is a single T cell receptor (beta chain) sequence and its context. This clone showed up just a few times. What this receptor recognizes is not known. Base qualities are missing; no much larger clone stands one base away. The protocol used for the library was the immunoSEQ multiplex PCR assay. For the multiplex PCR, a mixture combining 60 forward primers for TCR Vbeta segments and 13 reverse primers for TCR Jbeta segments was used. Amplification of the CDR3 region of rearranged TCR beta genes was performed with a multiplex PCR assay on genomic DNA. Amplified TCR beta libraries were sequenced as 87-base-pair reads on the Illumina HiSeq System. Turning to the authors' computational methods: In a later analysis, some 80 million unique TCR beta chains were counted across the 666 repertoires, and approximately 11 million of these chains were shared by at least two donors. Raw reads were error-corrected and collapsed into unique sequences by a nearest-neighbor algorithm in which closely related sequences were merged to remove PCR and sequencing errors. To assign V, D and J gene segments, CDR3 sequences were aligned to IMGT reference sequences. Each retained sequence needed at least a six-nucleotide match to both a V gene segment and a J gene segment. Rearrangements were classified as productive when the CDR3 lacked stop codons and remained in frame with V and J, and all other rearrangements were classified as non-productive. Following IMGT convention, CDR3 was defined as the stretch from the second conserved V-encoded cysteine up to the conserved J-encoded phenylalanine. Sequences without an unambiguous match to a single V gene segment were excluded from the earlier analysis of about 600 of the donors. An earlier analysis of approximately 590 of the donors classified V segments as functional when productive rearrangements were above 56.7% and as segregating when the standard deviation between donors was above 5%. To diagnose cytomegalovirus status from the catalog of TCR beta chain sequences, a statistical classification framework was built. In a later analysis, V and J genes were assigned by comparing TCR nucleotide sequences against IMGT/GENE-DB human TR gene sequences. A later analysis assigned CDR3 sequences and most-parsimonious VDJ recombination scenarios with the TCRdist pipeline. In a later analysis, each TCR beta chain was defined by its CDR3 amino acid sequence together with its V-gene family, and reads lacking a unique V-gene family were excluded. In a later analysis, 450 to 600 highly shared, low-generation-probability nucleotide sequences were removed to address suspected cross-contamination and a sequencing artifact. For each public chain, a later analysis derived a clonal expansion index from normalized ranks of inferred template counts within each repertoire. In a later analysis, generation probabilities were computed using a VDJ recombination model fitted to out-of-frame rearrangements, and the results were checked against IGoR. In a later analysis, hypergeometric tests were used to score TCR-TCR, TCR-HLA and TCR-CMV co-occurrence, with a repertoire-size bias correction applied to TCR pairs. In a later analysis, false discovery rates were estimated by permuting HLA or CMV assignments 20 times. In a later analysis, co-occurring TCRs were grouped using DBSCAN, with TCRdist sequence similarity added in when clustering inside HLA-allele-positive subsets. Repertoires with fewer than 30,000 or more than 120,000 public chains were left out of co-occurrence clustering, as were five repertoires with anomalous nucleotide sharing. TCRdb took over this immuneACCESS table, retaining in-frame rearrangements with V and J assigned. Such tables are incomplete; in checked studies, under half of the missing clones stem from an unresolved V gene, and the remainder is unexplained. The DNA was the basis for D and trimming; V, J and clone size are from that table. Across this sample there are roughly 170,000 clones, with around 82% seen only once. In total, the top ten clones hold 1.5% of the sample.

Germline trimming amounts to 0 bases on V and 6 bases on J, with 5 as the count of junction bases outside the gene matches. The germline V gene encodes CDR1 GTSNPN and CDR2 SVGIG (reference sequence). Inclusive of the bounding cysteine and phenylalanine, the CDR3 is 14 residues long. Only the CDR3 DNA is retained, 42 bases long and in frame from the first base. This entry is derived from a study of cytomegalovirus exposure and HLA in healthy donors (TCRdb year 2017). Background for the entire study: An earlier analysis of more than 550 of the donors reported roughly 300 Gb of sequence data and some 110 million unique TCR beta sequences obtained from around 170 million T cells. Approximately 310 gigabases of sequencing data and 80 million or so unique TCR sequences were included in an early release covering over 600 HLA-typed donors. Of the 398 genotyped donors, around 81% fell in the genetic ancestry cluster associated with self-reported Caucasian donors. The study aimed to test whether signatures of past pathogen exposure could be identified by cataloging public T cell receptors. The T cell repertoires of several hundred subjects were profiled by immunosequencing and related to cytomegalovirus serostatus. Along with the approximately 700-subject first cohort, a separate validation cohort of around 110 different subjects was used. High-throughput TCR immunosequencing, statistical association of individual TCRs with disease status, and machine learning were combined to predict cytomegalovirus infection status. A later analysis re-examined previously published TCR beta repertoires from roughly 720 donors and added high-resolution HLA genotyping to investigate patterns of TCR occurrence. The later analysis used no new phenotypic data to find candidate immune exposures, relying instead on TCR beta sequences and their occurrence across donors. An earlier analysis of 500 to 650 of the donors applied high-throughput TCR beta sequencing to assess whether each TCR beta V gene segment acted as functional or pseudogenic. Donor age, sex, ethnicity and CMV serostatus were collected together with the repertoire data. Genome-wide SNP genotypes for about 60% of the 666 donors were used in a later genetic analysis, which treated that subset as a discovery cohort. All discovery cohort repertoires had been generated on a single sequencing platform. Both class I and class II loci were covered by HLA typing, at four-digit resolution. Typing coverage varied by locus: about 629-630 donors for A, B, C, DRB1 and DQB1; more than 500 for DQA1; over 600 for DPA1; fewer than 480 for DPB1. Because of strong linkage in the cohort, roughly five DR-DQ haplotypes were treated as single units for association and clustering. Across some 400 genotyped donors of the cohort, an average of about 220,000 unique TCR beta nucleotide sequences per donor were sequenced, and approximately 17% of those sequences were non-productive. Here is what the overall study found, with its caveats: The only immune exposure information available for the cohort was CMV serostatus. Specific HLA alleles were associated with roughly 17,000 TCR beta sequences at a false discovery rate of 0.05 in a later analysis. When HLA alleles, especially DR and DQ, strongly co-occurred, TCR associations were difficult to assign to individual alleles. In a later genetic analysis, fewer N-insertions in productive TCRs were reported among donors in an Asian-associated ancestry cluster than the 666-donor mean. Some IMGT-functional V segments, including TRBV6-2 and TRBV6-3, could not be distinguished by the 87-base-pair reads and were therefore excluded. In a later analysis, the rate of TCR association differed among HLA loci, with DRB1 alleles having the most associated TCRs and HLA-C alleles having the fewest. Because counts were too low, about 17 rarely observed V segments, including chromosome 9 orphons, were excluded from the earlier analysis of 587 of the donors. Cytomegalovirus status was reported to be diagnosed by the classifier with high specificity and sensitivity in both the original and validation cohorts. In vitro tests confirmed that a few of the cytomegalovirus-associated TCR beta chains recognize cytomegalovirus antigens. Most TCR sequences were observed very rarely across donors, whereas some public TCRs were present in many individuals. A cluster of highly shared sequence variants was judged likely to represent a technical artifact of the sequencing pipeline. According to a later analysis, parvovirus B19, influenza, CMV and Epstein-Barr virus appeared linked to several top co-occurrence clusters. According to the authors, the approach could potentially be generalized to other disease states and immunological phenotypes. The study listed 150 to 200 TCR beta chains as associated with cytomegalovirus. Presence/absence analyses assumed roughly uniform sequencing depth across donors, an assumption that may not hold. Most CMV-associated TCR beta chains appeared to be HLA-restricted in a later analysis, and the HLA associations seemed to be driven largely by CMV exposure. Linkage disequilibrium might explain the correlated functional status among segregating V segments, but an unknown experimental factor could not be excluded. In an earlier analysis of some 550 of the donors, most TCR beta V segments were observed in productive rearrangements about 90% or about 30% of the time, broadly matching IMGT annotations. This cohort had only TCR beta chains sequenced, and the lack of alpha or paired-chain data limited which features could be detected. A later genetic analysis associated a missense DCLRE1C variant with V-gene and J-gene trimming of TCR beta chains, and an independent cohort replicated the association. Because HLA typing was missing for some donors at each locus, association tests included only the typed subset. A further reported finding was that TCR beta sequences accurately predicted the HLA-A and HLA-B alleles for most subjects in the first cohort. In a later analysis, HLA-associated TCR beta chains were found to be more clonally expanded and to have lower generation probabilities than equally common non-associated chains.

In total, roughly 670 healthy bone marrow donors made up the cohort. Cohort members were all nominally healthy when sampled, although unrecorded immune exposures were likely present. The donor tested CMV seronegative and was one of the 352 seronegative cohort members. A peripheral blood sample was provided by each donor, and peripheral blood mononuclear cells were used for TCR beta sequencing. The Qiagen DNeasy Blood Extraction Kit was used to extract genomic DNA from the blood cell samples. This chain joins TRBV30 to TRBJ2-7; 10 middle bases align to TRBD2. This receptor was taken from a male donor in good health and CMV-seronegative. What was sequenced was PBMCs. The nucleotides read TGTGCCTGGAGTGTAGAAGCTAGCGGGAGCGAGCAGTACTTC. It translates as CAWSVEASGSEQYF.